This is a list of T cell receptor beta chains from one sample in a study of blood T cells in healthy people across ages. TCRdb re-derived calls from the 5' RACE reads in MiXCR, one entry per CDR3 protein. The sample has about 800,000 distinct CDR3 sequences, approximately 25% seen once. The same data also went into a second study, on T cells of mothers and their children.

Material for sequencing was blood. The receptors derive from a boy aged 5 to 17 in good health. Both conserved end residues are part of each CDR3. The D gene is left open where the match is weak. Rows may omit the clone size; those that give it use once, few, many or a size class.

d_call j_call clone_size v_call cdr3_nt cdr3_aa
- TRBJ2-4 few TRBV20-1 TGCAGTGCTAATGGCGGGGCGGGGAGCGATCTAGCCAAAAACATTCAGTACTTC CSANGGAGSDLAKNIQYF
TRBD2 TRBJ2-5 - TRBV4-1 TGCGCCAGCAGCCATTCCGGGACTAGCGAAGAGACCCAGTACTTC CASSHSGTSEETQYF
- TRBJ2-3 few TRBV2 TGTGCCAGCAGTGCCGGCGGGAGCACAGATACGCAGTATTTT CASSAGGSTDTQYF
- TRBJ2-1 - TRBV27 TGTGCCAGCAGTTTGGGGCCCCGATACAATGAGCAGTTCTTC CASSLGPRYNEQFF
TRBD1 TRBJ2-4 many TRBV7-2 TGTGCCAGCAGCTTCGCGACCCCGACAGGGGCGATGGTCATTCAGTACTTC CASSFATPTGAMVIQYF
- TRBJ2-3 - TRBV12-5 TGTGCTAGTGGTTTGGTACGGAGGGCAACCACAGATACGCAGTATTTT CASGLVRRATTDTQYF
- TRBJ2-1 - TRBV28 TGTGCCAGCAGTTATTCATGGGGGTCGAACAATGAGCAGTTCTTC CASSYSWGSNNEQFF
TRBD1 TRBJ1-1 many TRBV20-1 TGCAGTGCTAGAGTTCGCCGTCGCCAGGGGGAGATTTTGGTCTTT CSARVRRRQGEILVF
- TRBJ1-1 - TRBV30 TGTGCCTGGAAGCTCGGGGTGAACACTGAAGCTTTCTTT CAWKLGVNTEAFF
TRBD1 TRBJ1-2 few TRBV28 TGTGCCAGCAGCCCGGGACAGGGGGCAGGTGGCTACACCTTC CASSPGQGAGGYTF
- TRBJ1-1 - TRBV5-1 TGCGCCAGCAGCTCCCCGGGCTCCGAGCTGGACACTGAAGCTTTCTTT CASSSPGSELDTEAFF
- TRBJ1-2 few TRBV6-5 TGTGCCAGCAGTTACTCGCCACCAAACTATGGCTACACCTTC CASSYSPPNYGYTF
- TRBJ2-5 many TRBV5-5 TGTGCCAGCAGCTTGGGGCACAGCCAAGAGACCCAGTACTTC CASSLGHSQETQYF
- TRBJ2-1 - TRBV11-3 TGTGCCAGCAGCCCGAGAACCTATGAGCAGTTCTTC CASSPRTYEQFF
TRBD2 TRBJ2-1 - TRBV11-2 TGTGCCAGCAGCCCACGAATCGGGACTAGCGGCAGCTCCTACAATGAGCAGTTCTTC CASSPRIGTSGSSYNEQFF
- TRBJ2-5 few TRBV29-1 TGCAGCGTTGTTTTTACAGGAGCGTGGGAGACCCAGTACTTC CSVVFTGAWETQYF
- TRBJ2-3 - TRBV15 TGTGCCACCAGCACAGACTTGCAAGAGACCCAGTACTTT CATSTDLQETQYF
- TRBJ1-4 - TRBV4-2 TGTGCCAGCAGCCAAGAGCAGGGTCTTTCCGAAAAACTGTTTTTT CASSQEQGLSEKLFF
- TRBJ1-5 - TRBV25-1 TGTGCCAGCAGTGAATCGGGGAGGGGGGCTAGCAATCAGCCCCAGCATTTT CASSESGRGASNQPQHF
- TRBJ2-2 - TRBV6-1 TGTGCCAGCAGTGAAGGGGACCCTCCCCAGCGCGGCGGGCTGGTTTTT CASSEGDPPQRGGLVF
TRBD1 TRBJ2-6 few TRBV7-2 TGTGCCAGCAGCTTAGCCCAGGGGGCGCTTGGGGCCAACGTCCTGACTTTC CASSLAQGALGANVLTF
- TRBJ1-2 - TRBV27 TGTGCCAGCAGTTTTCGGGGAGGGGACTATGGCTACACCTTC CASSFRGGDYGYTF
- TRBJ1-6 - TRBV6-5 TGTGCCAGCAGCACTTCCGGGGGCGTGGATTCACCCCTCCACTTT CASSTSGGVDSPLHF
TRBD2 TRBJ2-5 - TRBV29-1 TGCAGCGTTTCCCTGCTAGCGGGAGGGCCTGAGACCCAGTACTTC CSVSLLAGGPETQYF